The 27 T cell receptor beta chains given below trace back to one sample, sequenced in a study of cytomegalovirus exposure and HLA in healthy donors. The PCR ran on 60 Vbeta and 13 Jbeta primers. Generated by immunoSEQ multiplex PCR, the TCRdb table keeps only in-frame clones and is missing some. The table includes 95,000 to 100,000 clones, around 79% detected once. The sequenced sample was PBMCs. The receptor source for this set is a woman between 40 and 50 years old in good health and CMV-seronegative.

This clone was recorded once. This sequence joins TRBV30 and TRBJ1-3; D unresolved. The CDR3 runs 14 residues. From germline, CDR1 is GTSNPN and CDR2 SVGIG (reference sequence). V shed 0 bases and J shed 3 bases, with 9 bases lying between them. The CDR3 region is CAWSVVAGGNTIYF. The DNA of the CDR3 is TGTGCCTGGAGTGTAGTCGCAGGTGGAAACACCATATATTTT.

This chain joins TRBV30 and TRBJ1-5; possible D gene TRBD1, 6 bases. Trimming removed 2 bases at V and 5 bases at J, with 13 bases between. The CDR3 is 14 amino acids. CDR1 GTSNPN and CDR2 SVGIG come from the germline V gene (reference sequence). CDR3 nucleotides: TGTGCCTGGAGTCAGGACAGTCAATATCAGCCCCAGCATTTT. Translated: CAWSQDSQYQPQHF. Variable domain in full (rest from reference TRBV30 and TRBJ1-5): SQTIHQWPATLVQPVGSPLSLECTVEGTSNPNLYWYRQAAGRGLQLLFYSVGIGQISSEVPQNLSASRPQDRQFILSSKKLLLSDSGFYLCAWSQDSQYQPQHFGDGTRLSIL.

The chain carries TRBV6-5 and TRBJ2-7, with a possible D match to TRBD1 (6 bases). The CDR3 spans 12 residues. Germline lookup yields CDR1 MNHEY and CDR2 SVGAGI. V gave up 4 bases and J gave up 5 bases, with 9 bases separating them. CDR3 DNA sequence: TGTGCCAGCAGTTTCACAGGGAACGAGCAGTACTTC. Amino acids: CASSFTGNEQYF.

This clone was seen a few times. The chain uses TRBV9 and TRBJ1-1, with 7 nucleotides matching TRBD1. V dropped 0 bases and J dropped 4; count of bases not matched to a gene: 3. The CDR3 is 14 amino acids. CDR1 and CDR2 (germline): SGDLS, YYNGEE. The DNA for the CDR3 is TGTGCCAGCAGCGTAGGACAGGGCGGCACTGAAGCTTTCTTT. Translating it yields CASSVGQGGTEAFF.

The CDR3 bases are TGTGCCAGCAGTTACCGACTAGCGGGAGTCTCCGAGCAGTACTTC. This gives the protein CASSYRLAGVSEQYF. This sequence joins TRBV6-5 and TRBJ2-7, with TRBD2 matching over 12 bases. CDR1 is MNHEY and CDR2 is SVGAGI in the germline V gene. The ends lost 2 bases at V and 6 bases at J; junction bases unmatched: 5. The CDR3 extends over 15 amino acids.

This clone was observed a single time. The junction departs from the called germline gene at one end, perhaps through a read error. This chain uses TRBV7-9 with TRBJ2-7; maybe TRBD1 (6 bases). The CDR3 consists of 13 residues. Per the germline V gene, CDR1 is SEHNR and CDR2 is FQNEAQ (reference sequence). The CDR3 spells CSSSLGQSYEQYF. DNA for the CDR3: TGTTCCAGCAGCCTCGGACAGTCCTACGAGCAGTACTTC.

In this sample, this clone turned up a few times. V and J are TRBV5-1 and TRBJ2-5, with D perhaps TRBD2 (6 bases). V was clipped by 0 bases and J by 5 bases, with 11 bases between them. CDR1 is SGHRS, CDR2 YFSETQ, per germline. The CDR3 sequence is 14 residues long. CDR3 protein: CASSLVGGMETQYF. DNA of the CDR3: TGCGCCAGCAGCTTGGTGGGCGGGATGGAGACCCAGTACTTC.

As regards this clone: One junction end does not reproduce the germline sequence, and a read error may be involved. V gene TRBV7-9 combines with J gene TRBJ2-3; maybe TRBD1 (6 bases). The CDR3 covers 12 residues. Germline V gene sequence: CDR1 SEHNR, CDR2 FQNEAQ (reference sequence). Here the CDR3 reads CSSSRGGDTQYF. The CDR3 DNA follows: TGTTCCAGCAGCCGAGGGGGAGATACGCAGTATTTT.

The rearrangement uses TRBV6-1 and TRBJ2-7; D gene uncertain. Trimming took off 3 bases at V and 4 bases at J, with 7 bases between the two ends. The CDR3 covers 12 residues. Per the germline V gene, CDR1 is MNHNS and CDR2 is SASEGT. This CDR3 is CASSDYVYEQYF. The CDR3 bases are TGTGCCAGCAGTGATTATGTGTACGAGCAGTACTTC.

This chain joins TRBV19 and TRBJ2-1, with TRBD2 identical over 12 bases. The germline CDR1 and CDR2 sequences are LNHDA and SQIVND (reference sequence). The CDR3 length is 16 residues. Trimming removed 6 bases from V and 7 bases from J; junction bases left unmatched: 10. The CDR3 is CASRAGTGLAGNEQFF. The CDR3, as DNA: TGTGCCAGTAGGGCCGGGACAGGACTAGCGGGGAATGAGCAGTTCTTC.

This chain uses TRBV5-5 with TRBJ1-1, with a tentative D call TRBD1 (5 bases). Trimming pared 2 bases from V and 4 bases from J, leaving 9 bases between. The CDR3 runs 13 residues. Germline V gene data show CDR1 as SGHKS and CDR2 as YYEKEE (reference sequence). CDR3 nucleotide sequence: TGTGCCAGCAGCTTATCCGGGGGCACTGAAGCTTTCTTT. Amino acids: CASSLSGGTEAFF.

The count of this clone is one. This sample includes further DNA sequences coding for the same CDR3. The chain has TRBV7-5 and TRBJ1-4. TRBV7-5 is deemed a pseudogene. CDR3 size: 19 residues. The CDR3 region has the DNA TGTGCCAGAAGCCCCGCGGTGGTTCATTCTGGGGGGAGGGGTGAAAAACTGTTTTTT. Amino acid sequence: CARSPAVVHSGGRGEKLFF.

The gene calls are TRBV5-4 and TRBJ2-7, with 8 nucleotides matching TRBD2. The CDR3 consists of 15 residues. Germline lookup yields CDR1 SGHNT and CDR2 YYREEE (reference sequence). The V gene end was trimmed by 0 bases and the J gene end by 1 base; junction bases not matched to a gene: 3. CDR3 sequence: CASSLELAGSYEQYF. The DNA for the CDR3 is TGTGCCAGCAGCTTGGAGTTAGCGGGGTCCTACGAGCAGTACTTC. Full variable domain (remainder filled in from reference TRBV5-4 and TRBJ2-7): ETGVTQSPTHLIKTRGQQVTLRCSSQSGHNTVSWYQQALGQGPQFIFQYYREEENGRGNFPPRFSGLQFPNYSSELNVNALELDDSALYLCASSLELAGSYEQYFGPGTRLTVT.

This rearrangement joins TRBV7-3 to TRBJ1-6, with D unclear. Germline V gene data show CDR1 as SGHTA and CDR2 as FQGTGA. The CDR3 length is 15 residues. V gave up 0 bases and J gave up 7 bases, with 10 bases separating them. CDR3 nucleotides: TGTGCCAGCAGCTTAACGGCACAGAGCAATTCACCCCTCCACTTT. This encodes CASSLTAQSNSPLHF.

The chain links TRBV7-9 to TRBJ2-7; a weak D match, TRBD2 (6 bases). Trimming removed 5 bases from V and 1 base from J, with 6 bases in between. The CDR3 has 12 residues. Germline V gene data show CDR1 as SEHNR and CDR2 as FQNEAQ (reference sequence). CDR3 sequence: CASSGGSYEQYF. The CDR3 DNA reads TGTGCCAGCAGCGGGGGGTCCTACGAGCAGTACTTC.

The rearrangement uses TRBV7-6 and TRBJ2-2; 9 bases map to TRBD2. The CDR3 runs to 15 residues. J was trimmed by 5 bases and V by 2 bases; bases with no gene match: 3. CDR1 and CDR2 from the germline V gene are SGHVS and FNYEAQ. The CDR3 reads CASSLPSGGTGELFF. DNA for the CDR3: TGTGCCAGCAGCTTACCCAGCGGGGGGACCGGGGAGCTGTTTTTT.

This chain uses TRBV28 with TRBJ2-7, with D possibly matching TRBD1 (5 bases). CDR3 size: 14 residues. Germline assignment: CDR1 MDHEN and CDR2 SYDVKM. V was cut by 3 bases and J by 5 bases, with 14 bases left in between. The CDR3 sequence is CASSFPQGSHEQYF. The CDR3 nucleotides read TGTGCCAGCAGTTTTCCCCAGGGATCCCACGAGCAGTACTTC.

J is TRBJ2-7 and V is TRBV5-4; the match to TRBD2 covers 13 bases. The V and J ends lost 0 bases and 4 bases, in that order; junction bases with no gene match: 4. Germline V lookup: CDR1 SGHNT, CDR2 YYREEE (reference sequence). The CDR3 sequence is 16 residues long. For the CDR3, the DNA is TGTGCCAGCAGCTTGGGGACTAGCGGGAGTGTATACGAGCAGTACTTC. Amino acids: CASSLGTSGSVYEQYF.

This rearrangement joins TRBV6-5 to TRBJ1-3; D is unresolved. Germline V CDR1 and CDR2: MNHEY, SVGAGI. The CDR3 spans 14 residues. V lost 6 bases and J lost 2, with 11 bases in between. The CDR3 here is CASRPTRTGNTIYF. The CDR3, as DNA: TGTGCCAGCAGACCAACGAGGACTGGAAACACCATATATTTT.

The chain employs TRBV29-1 and TRBJ2-7, with 9 bases fitting TRBD2. The germline V gene encodes CDR1 SQVTM and CDR2 ANQGSEA. The CDR3 loop spans 13 amino acids. Trimming cost V 6 bases and J 1 base; bases outside gene matches: 4. CDR3 DNA: TGCAGCGTGGCGACTAGCGGATCCTACGAGCAGTACTTC. Translating it yields CSVATSGSYEQYF.

V usage is TRBV5-1 and J usage is TRBJ1-4, with 9 bases aligning to TRBD1. Germline V gives CDR1 SGHRS, CDR2 YFSETQ. The CDR3 covers 18 residues. V trimming: 0 bases; J trimming: 7 bases; junction bases outside the gene matches: 13. The CDR3 DNA sequence: TGCGCCAGCAGCTTGGTGGGACAGGGAAGGGAGGGGCGTGAAAAACTGTTTTTT. Translation gives CASSLVGQGREGREKLFF.

This chain connects TRBV19 to TRBJ1-1, with D hard to call. This CDR3 spans 13 amino acids. Trimming pared 2 bases from V and 5 bases from J, leaving 9 bases between. Looked up from germline, CDR1 is LNHDA and CDR2 is SQIVND (reference sequence). CDR3 nucleotides: TGTGCCAGTAGTATATTGCCCAGAACTGAAGCTTTCTTT. Encoded protein: CASSILPRTEAFF.

In regard to this clone: The sample contains more than one DNA sequence encoding this CDR3. The chain links TRBV9 to TRBJ2-7, with 7 bases fitting TRBD1. Per germline, CDR1 SGDLS and CDR2 YYNGEE. The CDR3 totals 12 residues. After removal of 4 bases from V and 10 bases from J, the junction contained 8 bases not matched to a gene. For the CDR3, the DNA is TGTGCCAGCAGCCCAAACAGGGGCCCCCAGTACTTC. This codes for CASSPNRGPQYF. Drawing the rest from reference TRBV9 and TRBJ2-7, the complete variable domain is DSGVTQTPKHLITATGQRVTLRCSPRSGDLSVYWYQQSLDQGLQFLIQYYNGEERAKGNILERFSAQQFPDLHSELNLSSLELGDSALYFCASSPNRGPQYFGPGTRLTVT.

The chain's CDR3 is CASKGPPGTGFTYEQYF. The CDR3 nucleotides read TGTGCCAGTAAGGGACCACCCGGGACAGGCTTCACCTACGAGCAGTACTTC. This chain joins TRBV28 and TRBJ2-7, with TRBD1 matching 8 bases. CDR1 is MDHEN and CDR2 is SYDVKM in the germline V gene. The CDR3 runs to 17 residues. V was pared by 9 bases and J by 2 bases, with 18 bases of the junction left unmatched.

V and J are TRBV28 and TRBJ1-2; D might be TRBD1 (5 bases). Per germline, CDR1 MDHEN and CDR2 SYDVKM. CDR3 length: 12 amino acids. V lost 4 bases to trimming and J lost 8 bases, with 11 bases between them. The CDR3 sequence is CASSSRQRGYTF. CDR3 coding DNA: TGTGCCAGCAGTTCTAGACAGCGAGGCTACACCTTC.

The chain uses TRBV10-3 and TRBJ2-5, with a possible D match to TRBD1 (6 bases). The assigned J gene may be wrong: the sequence end matches TRBJ2-7 better. The CDR3 runs to 14 residues. Germline-derived CDR1 and CDR2 are ENHRY and SYGVKD. CDR3 sequence reads: CAIRPQGRMDEQYF. The CDR3, as DNA: TGTGCCATCAGACCCCAGGGGAGAATGGACGAGCAGTACTTC.

This clone was observed a handful of times. This chain joins TRBV5-1 and TRBJ2-2, with 9 bases aligning to TRBD2. V trimming: 5 bases; J trimming: 1 base; junction bases outside the gene matches: 12. There are 18 residues in the CDR3. Germline CDR1 SGHRS, CDR2 YFSETQ. Written as DNA, the CDR3 is TGCGCCAGCAGTCCACGGCCAGCGGGGGGCGGGAACACCGGGGAGCTGTTTTTT. Encoded protein: CASSPRPAGGGNTGELFF.